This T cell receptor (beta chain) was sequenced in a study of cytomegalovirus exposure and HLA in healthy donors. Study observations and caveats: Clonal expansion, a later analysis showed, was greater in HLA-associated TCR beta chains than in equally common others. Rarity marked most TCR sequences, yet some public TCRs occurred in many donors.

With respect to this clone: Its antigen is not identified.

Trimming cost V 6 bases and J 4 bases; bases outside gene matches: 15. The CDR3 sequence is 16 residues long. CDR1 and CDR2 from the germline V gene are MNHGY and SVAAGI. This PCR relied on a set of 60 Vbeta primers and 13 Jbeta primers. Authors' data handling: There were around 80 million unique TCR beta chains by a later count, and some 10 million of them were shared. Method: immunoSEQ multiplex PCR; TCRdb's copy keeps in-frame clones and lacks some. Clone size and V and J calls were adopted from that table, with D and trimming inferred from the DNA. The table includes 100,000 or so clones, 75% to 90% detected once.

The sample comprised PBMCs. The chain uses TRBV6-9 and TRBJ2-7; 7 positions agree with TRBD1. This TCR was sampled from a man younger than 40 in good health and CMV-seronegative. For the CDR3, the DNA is TGTGCCAGCAGAATTCATTCGGGACAGCGCTTTTACGAGCAGTACTTC. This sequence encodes CASRIHSGQRFYEQYF.